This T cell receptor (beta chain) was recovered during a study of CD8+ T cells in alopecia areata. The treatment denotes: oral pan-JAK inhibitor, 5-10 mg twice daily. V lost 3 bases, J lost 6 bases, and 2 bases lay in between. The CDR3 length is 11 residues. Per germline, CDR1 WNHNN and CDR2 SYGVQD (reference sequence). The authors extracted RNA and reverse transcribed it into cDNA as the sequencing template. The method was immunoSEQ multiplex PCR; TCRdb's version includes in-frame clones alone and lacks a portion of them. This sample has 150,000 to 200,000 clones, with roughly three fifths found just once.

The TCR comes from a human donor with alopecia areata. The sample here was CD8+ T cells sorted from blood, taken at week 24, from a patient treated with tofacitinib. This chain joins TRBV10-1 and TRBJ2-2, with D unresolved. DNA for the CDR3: TGCGCCAGCAGTGATTCCGGGGAGCTGTTTTTT. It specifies CASSDSGELFF.